Included here is one TCR beta chain sequence, with context. Its antigen is currently unknown. Profiling relied on immunoSEQ multiplex PCR, and the TCRdb table lists in-frame clones only, not all of them. The table shows tens of thousands of clones, with about 88% occurring only once. These data come from a study of T cell responses to AZD1222 COVID-19 vaccine. The CDR3 length is 13 residues. The germline V gene has CDR1 SNHLY and CDR2 FYNNEI. The V end lost 10 bases, the J end lost 0 bases, and 13 bases lay between the germline ends. Study-wide findings and caveats: The study reported that nearly half of spike-specific TCRs target unmutated variant regions.

The material sequenced was peripheral blood, taken 28 days after the second AZD1222 dose. The TCR sequence derives from an adult who received the AZD1222 COVID-19 vaccine. The chain carries TRBV2 and TRBJ2-7; D is unclear. CDR3 nucleotide sequence: TGTGCCACGGCTTCTGGAAGCTCCTACGAGCAGTACTTC. Protein sequence: CATASGSSYEQYF. The variable domain in full, with the rest retrieved from reference TRBV2 and TRBJ2-7, is EPEVTQTPSHQVTQMGQEVILRCVPISNHLYFYWYRQILGQKVEFLVSFYNNEISEKSEIFDDQFSVERPDGSNFTLKIRSTKLEDSAMYFCATASGSSYEQYFGPGTRLTVT.